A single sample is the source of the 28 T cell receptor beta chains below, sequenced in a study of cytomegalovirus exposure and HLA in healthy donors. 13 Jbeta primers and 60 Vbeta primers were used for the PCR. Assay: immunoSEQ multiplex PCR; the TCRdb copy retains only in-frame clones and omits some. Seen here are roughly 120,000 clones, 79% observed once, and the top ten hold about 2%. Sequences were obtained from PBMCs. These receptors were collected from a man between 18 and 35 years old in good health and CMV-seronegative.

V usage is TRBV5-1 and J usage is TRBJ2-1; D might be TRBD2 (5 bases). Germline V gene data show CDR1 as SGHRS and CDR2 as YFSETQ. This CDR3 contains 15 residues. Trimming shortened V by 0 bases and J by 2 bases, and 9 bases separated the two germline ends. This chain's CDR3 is CASSLEGDTYNEQFF. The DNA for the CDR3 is TGCGCCAGCAGCTTGGAGGGAGACACCTACAATGAGCAGTTCTTC.

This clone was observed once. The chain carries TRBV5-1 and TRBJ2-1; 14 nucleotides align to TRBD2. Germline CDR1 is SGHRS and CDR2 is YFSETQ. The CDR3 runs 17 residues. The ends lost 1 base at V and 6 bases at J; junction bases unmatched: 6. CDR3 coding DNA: TGCGCCAGCAGCTTGTTAACCGGGACTAGCGGGAGCAATGAGCAGTTCTTC. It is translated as CASSLLTGTSGSNEQFF. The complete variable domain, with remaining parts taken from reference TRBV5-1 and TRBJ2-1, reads KAGVTQTPRYLIKTRGQQVTLSCSPISGHRSVSWYQQTPGQGLQFLFEYFSETQRNKGNFPGRFSGRQFSNSRSEMNVSTLELGDSALYLCASSLLTGTSGSNEQFFGPGTRLTVL.

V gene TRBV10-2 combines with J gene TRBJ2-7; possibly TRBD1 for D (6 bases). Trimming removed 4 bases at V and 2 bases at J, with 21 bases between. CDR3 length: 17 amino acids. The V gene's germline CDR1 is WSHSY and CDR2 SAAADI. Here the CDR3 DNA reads TGCGCCAGCAGTGGTTACCGAGGCAGGGGAAGGACCTACGAGCAGTACGTC. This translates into CASSGYRGRGRTYEQYV.

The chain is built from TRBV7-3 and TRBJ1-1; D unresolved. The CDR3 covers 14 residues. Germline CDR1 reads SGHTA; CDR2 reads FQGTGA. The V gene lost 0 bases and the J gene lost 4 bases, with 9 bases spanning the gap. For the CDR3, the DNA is TGTGCCAGCAGCTTAACGCACAGCAGCACTGAAGCTTTCTTT. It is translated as CASSLTHSSTEAFF.

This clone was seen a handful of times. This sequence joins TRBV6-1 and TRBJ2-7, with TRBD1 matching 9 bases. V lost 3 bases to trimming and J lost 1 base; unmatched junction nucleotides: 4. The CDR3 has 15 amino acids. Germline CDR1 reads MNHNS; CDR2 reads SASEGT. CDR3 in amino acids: CASSDGDRASYEQYV. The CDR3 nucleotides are TGTGCCAGCAGTGACGGGGACAGGGCTTCCTACGAGCAGTACGTC.

The CDR3 nucleotides are TGTGCCAGCAGCTTATCAGGGACAGGGGGCTTCATGGGGACCCAGTACTTC. This codes for CASSLSGTGGFMGTQYF. The chain carries TRBV7-9 and TRBJ2-5, with TRBD1 matching over 12 bases. With V trimmed by 2 bases and J by 7 bases, 11 bases remained unmatched. This CDR3 contains 17 residues. Germline loops: CDR1 SEHNR, CDR2 FQNEAQ (reference sequence).

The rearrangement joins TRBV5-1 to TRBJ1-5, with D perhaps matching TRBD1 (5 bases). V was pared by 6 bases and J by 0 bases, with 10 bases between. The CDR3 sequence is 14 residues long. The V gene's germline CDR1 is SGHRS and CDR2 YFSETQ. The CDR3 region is CASKPGDSNQPQHF. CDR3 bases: TGCGCCAGCAAACCGGGGGATAGCAATCAGCCCCAGCATTTT.

The DNA of the CDR3 is TGTGCCAGCAGTAACTCCGGGACTAGCGGGGGGGAGCTGTTTTTT. Protein: CASSNSGTSGGELFF. The V and J genes are TRBV7-3 and TRBJ2-2; the match to TRBD2 covers 12 bases. Trimming cost V 6 bases and J 8 bases; bases outside gene matches: 7. The CDR3 is made up of 15 amino acids. From germline, CDR1 is SGHTA and CDR2 FQGTGA.

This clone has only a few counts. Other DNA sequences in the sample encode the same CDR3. CDR3 amino acids: CAWGRQGGQPQHF. DNA for the CDR3: TGTGCCTGGGGCAGACAGGGAGGTCAGCCCCAGCATTTT. The chain joins TRBV30 to TRBJ1-5, with 7 bases lining up with TRBD1. After removal of 5 bases from V and 6 bases from J, the junction contained 7 bases not matched to a gene. Germline assignment: CDR1 GTSNPN and CDR2 SVGIG (reference sequence). This CDR3 is built from 13 residues. The full variable domain, with the rest looked up from reference TRBV30 and TRBJ1-5, is SQTIHQWPATLVQPVGSPLSLECTVEGTSNPNLYWYRQAAGRGLQLLFYSVGIGQISSEVPQNLSASRPQDRQFILSSKKLLLSDSGFYLCAWGRQGGQPQHFGDGTRLSIL.

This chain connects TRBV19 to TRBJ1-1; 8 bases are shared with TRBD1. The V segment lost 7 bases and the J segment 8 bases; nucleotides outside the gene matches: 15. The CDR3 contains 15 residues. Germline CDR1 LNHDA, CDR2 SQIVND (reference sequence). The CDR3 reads CASTTRQGPPREAFF. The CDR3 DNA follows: TGTGCCAGTACCACTCGACAGGGGCCGCCACGAGAAGCTTTCTTT.

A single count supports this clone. The CDR3, as DNA: TGTGCCAGCAGCAGGCTAGCGGGTTTTTACGAGCAGTACGTC. Encoded protein: CASSRLAGFYEQYV. The rearrangement joins TRBV5-6 to TRBJ2-7; TRBD2 aligns across 8 bases. The CDR3 extends over 14 amino acids. The germline V gene encodes CDR1 SGHDT and CDR2 YYEEEE. V was clipped by 4 bases and J by 4 bases; unmatched bases: 7.

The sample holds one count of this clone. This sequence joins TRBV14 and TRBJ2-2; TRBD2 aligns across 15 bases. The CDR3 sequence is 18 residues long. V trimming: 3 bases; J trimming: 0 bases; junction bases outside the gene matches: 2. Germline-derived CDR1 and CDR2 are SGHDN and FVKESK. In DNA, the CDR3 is TGTGCCAGCAGCCAGGGACTAGCGGGAGGACCGAACACCGGGGAGCTGTTTTTT. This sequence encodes CASSQGLAGGPNTGELFF.

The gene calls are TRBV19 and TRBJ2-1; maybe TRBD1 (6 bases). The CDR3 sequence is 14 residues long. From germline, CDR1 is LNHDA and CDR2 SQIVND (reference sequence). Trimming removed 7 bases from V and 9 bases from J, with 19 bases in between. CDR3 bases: TGTGCCAGTACTCAGGGGTGGGAAGGCGGTGAGCAGTTCTTC. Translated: CASTQGWEGGEQFF.

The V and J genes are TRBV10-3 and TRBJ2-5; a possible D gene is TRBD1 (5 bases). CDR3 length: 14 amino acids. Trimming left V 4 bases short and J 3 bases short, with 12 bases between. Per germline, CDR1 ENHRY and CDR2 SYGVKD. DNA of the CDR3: TGTGCCATCAGTGCGGGCAGGGTGGAAGAGACCCAGTACTTC. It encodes CAISAGRVEETQYF.

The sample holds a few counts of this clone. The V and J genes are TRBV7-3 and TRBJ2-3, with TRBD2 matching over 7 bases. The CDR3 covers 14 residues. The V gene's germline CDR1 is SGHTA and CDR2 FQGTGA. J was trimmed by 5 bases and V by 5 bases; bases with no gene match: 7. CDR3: CASSQAGSLDTQYF. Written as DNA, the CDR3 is TGTGCCAGCAGCCAAGCGGGAAGTTTAGATACGCAGTATTTT.

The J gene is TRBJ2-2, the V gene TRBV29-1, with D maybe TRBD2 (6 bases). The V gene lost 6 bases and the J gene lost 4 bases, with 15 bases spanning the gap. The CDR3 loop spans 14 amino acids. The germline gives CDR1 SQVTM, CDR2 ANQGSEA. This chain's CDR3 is CSVFGSQTTGELFF. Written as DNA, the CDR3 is TGCAGCGTGTTCGGGAGTCAAACCACCGGGGAGCTGTTTTTT.

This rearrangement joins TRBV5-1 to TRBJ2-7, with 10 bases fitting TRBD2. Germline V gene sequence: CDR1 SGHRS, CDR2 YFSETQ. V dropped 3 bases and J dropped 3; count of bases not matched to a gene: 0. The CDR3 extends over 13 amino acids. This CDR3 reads CASSSSGSYEQYF. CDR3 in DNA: TGCGCCAGCAGCTCTAGCGGGAGCTACGAGCAGTACTTC. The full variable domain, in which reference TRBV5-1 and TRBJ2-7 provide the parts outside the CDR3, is KAGVTQTPRYLIKTRGQQVTLSCSPISGHRSVSWYQQTPGQGLQFLFEYFSETQRNKGNFPGRFSGRQFSNSRSEMNVSTLELGDSALYLCASSSSGSYEQYFGPGTRLTVT.

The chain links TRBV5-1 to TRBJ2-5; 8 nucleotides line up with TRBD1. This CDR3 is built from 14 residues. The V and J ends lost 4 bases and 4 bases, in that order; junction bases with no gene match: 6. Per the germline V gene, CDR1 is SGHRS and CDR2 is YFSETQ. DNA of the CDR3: TGCGCCAGCAGCACCGGACAGGGAGCAGAGACCCAGTACTTC. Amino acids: CASSTGQGAETQYF.

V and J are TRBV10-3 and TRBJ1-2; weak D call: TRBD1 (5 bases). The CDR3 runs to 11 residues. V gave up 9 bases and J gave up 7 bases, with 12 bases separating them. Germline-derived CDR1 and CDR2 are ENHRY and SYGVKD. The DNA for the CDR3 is TGTGCCATAGGTCAGGGTCTTGGCTACACCTTC. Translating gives CAIGQGLGYTF.

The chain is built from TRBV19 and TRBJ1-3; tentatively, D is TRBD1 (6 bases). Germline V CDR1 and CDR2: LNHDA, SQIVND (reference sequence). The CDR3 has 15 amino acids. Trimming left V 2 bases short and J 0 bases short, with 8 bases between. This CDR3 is CASSIRTVSGNTIYF. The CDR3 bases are TGTGCCAGTAGTATAAGGACAGTCTCTGGAAACACCATATATTTT.

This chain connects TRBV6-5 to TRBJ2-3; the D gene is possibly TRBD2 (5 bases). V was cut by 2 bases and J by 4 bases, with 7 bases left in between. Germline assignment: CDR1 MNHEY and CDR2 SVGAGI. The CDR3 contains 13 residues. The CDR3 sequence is CASSYGSADTQYF. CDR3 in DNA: TGTGCCAGCAGTTACGGTAGCGCAGATACGCAGTATTTT.

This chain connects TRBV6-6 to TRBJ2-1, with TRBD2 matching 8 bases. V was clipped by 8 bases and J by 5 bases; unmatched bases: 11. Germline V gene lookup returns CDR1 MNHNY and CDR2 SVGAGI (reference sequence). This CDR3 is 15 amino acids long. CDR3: CASGYREGRNNEQFF. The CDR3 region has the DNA TGTGCCAGCGGATACCGGGAGGGCCGTAACAATGAGCAGTTCTTC.

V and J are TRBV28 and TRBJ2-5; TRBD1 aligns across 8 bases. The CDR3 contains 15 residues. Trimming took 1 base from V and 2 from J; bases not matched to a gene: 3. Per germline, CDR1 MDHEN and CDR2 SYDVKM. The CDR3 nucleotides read TGTGCCAGCAGTTTATCAGGGGGCGGTCAAGAGACCCAGTACTTC. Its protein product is CASSLSGGGQETQYF.

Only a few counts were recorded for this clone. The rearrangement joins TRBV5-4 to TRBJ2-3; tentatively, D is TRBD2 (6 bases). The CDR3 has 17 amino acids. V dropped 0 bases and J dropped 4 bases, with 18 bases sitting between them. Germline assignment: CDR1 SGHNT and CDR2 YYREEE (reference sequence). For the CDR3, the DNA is TGTGCCAGCAGCTTGGATTCGGTGGGACTCGACTCAGATACGCAGTATTTT. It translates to CASSLDSVGLDSDTQYF.

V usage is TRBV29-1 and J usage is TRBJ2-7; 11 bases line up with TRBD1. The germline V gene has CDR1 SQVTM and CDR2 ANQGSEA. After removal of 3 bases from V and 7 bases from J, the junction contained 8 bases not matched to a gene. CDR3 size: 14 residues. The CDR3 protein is CSVERDRGGREQYF. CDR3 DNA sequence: TGCAGCGTTGAGCGGGACAGGGGGGGGAGGGAGCAGTACTTC.

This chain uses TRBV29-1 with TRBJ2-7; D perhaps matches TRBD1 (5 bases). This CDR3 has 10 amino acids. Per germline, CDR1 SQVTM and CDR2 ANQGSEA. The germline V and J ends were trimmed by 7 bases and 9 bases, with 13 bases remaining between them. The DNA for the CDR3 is TGCAGCGCCGGACATCCAGGGCAGTACGTC. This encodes CSAGHPGQYV.

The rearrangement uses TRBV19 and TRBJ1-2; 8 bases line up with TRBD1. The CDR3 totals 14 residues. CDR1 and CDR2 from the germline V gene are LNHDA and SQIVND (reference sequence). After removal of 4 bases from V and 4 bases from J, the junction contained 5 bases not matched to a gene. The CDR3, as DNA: TGTGCCAGTAGTAGTTCTACAGGGGGCTATGGCTACACCTTC. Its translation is CASSSSTGGYGYTF.

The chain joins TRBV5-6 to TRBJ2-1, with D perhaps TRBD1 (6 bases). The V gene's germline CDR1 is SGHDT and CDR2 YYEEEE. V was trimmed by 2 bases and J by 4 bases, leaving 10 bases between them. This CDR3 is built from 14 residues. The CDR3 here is CASSLPDRYNEQFF. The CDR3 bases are TGTGCCAGCAGCTTACCTGACAGGTACAATGAGCAGTTCTTC.